This T cell receptor (beta chain) was retrieved from a study of CD8 T cells in Susac syndrome. This CDR3 region has 12 residues. CDR1 is LGHDT and CDR2 is YNNKEL in the germline V gene (reference sequence). Trimming took 1 base from V and 5 from J, leaving 6 bases between them. Reverse transcription of about 0.45 to 1 ug RNA was carried out with random hexamers. Amplification of the TCR beta CDR3 was carried out by immunoSEQ multiplex PCR, which spanned a total of 54 Vbeta and 13 Jbeta segments. MiXCR, applied by TCRdb to the immunoSEQ multiplex PCR reads, yields one record per CDR3 protein. The sample carries some 130,000 distinct CDR3 sequences, over 90% recorded once.

The chain combines TRBV3-1 with TRBJ2-7; D gene ambiguous. The clonotype was recovered from a human donor in good health. The source material was CD4+ T cells from PBMCs. The DNA of the CDR3 is TGTGCCAGCAGCCAAGTGCCGGACGAGCAGTACTTC. It is translated as CASSQVPDEQYF.